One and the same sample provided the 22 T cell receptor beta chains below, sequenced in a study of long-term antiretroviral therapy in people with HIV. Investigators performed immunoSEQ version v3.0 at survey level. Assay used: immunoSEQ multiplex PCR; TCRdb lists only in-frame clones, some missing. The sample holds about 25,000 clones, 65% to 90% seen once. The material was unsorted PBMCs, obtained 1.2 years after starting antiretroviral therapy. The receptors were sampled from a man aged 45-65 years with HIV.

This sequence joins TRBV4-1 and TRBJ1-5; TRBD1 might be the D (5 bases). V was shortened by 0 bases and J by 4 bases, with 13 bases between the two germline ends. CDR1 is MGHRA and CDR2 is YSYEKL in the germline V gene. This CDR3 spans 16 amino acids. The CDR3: CASSQDGGFGNQPQHF. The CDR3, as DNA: TGCGCCAGCAGCCAAGATGGGGGGTTTGGAAATCAGCCCCAGCATTTT.

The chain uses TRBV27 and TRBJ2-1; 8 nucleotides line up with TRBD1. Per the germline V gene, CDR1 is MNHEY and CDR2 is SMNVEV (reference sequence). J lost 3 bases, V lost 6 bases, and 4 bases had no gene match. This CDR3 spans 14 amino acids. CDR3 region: CASRDRAYYNEQFF. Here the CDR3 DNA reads TGTGCCAGCAGGGACAGGGCGTACTACAATGAGCAGTTCTTC.

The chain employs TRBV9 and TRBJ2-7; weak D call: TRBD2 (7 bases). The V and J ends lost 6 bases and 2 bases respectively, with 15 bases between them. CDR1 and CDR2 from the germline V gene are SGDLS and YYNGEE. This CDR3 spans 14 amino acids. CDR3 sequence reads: CASTPGAGAYEQYF. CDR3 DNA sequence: TGTGCCAGCACCCCAGGGGCGGGGGCCTACGAGCAGTACTTC.

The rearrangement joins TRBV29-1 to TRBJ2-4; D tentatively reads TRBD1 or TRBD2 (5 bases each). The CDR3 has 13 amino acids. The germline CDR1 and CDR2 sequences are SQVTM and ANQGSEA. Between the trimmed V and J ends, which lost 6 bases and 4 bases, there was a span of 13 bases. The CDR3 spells CSVDGADKNIQYF. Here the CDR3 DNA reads TGCAGCGTCGACGGGGCAGATAAAAACATTCAGTACTTC.

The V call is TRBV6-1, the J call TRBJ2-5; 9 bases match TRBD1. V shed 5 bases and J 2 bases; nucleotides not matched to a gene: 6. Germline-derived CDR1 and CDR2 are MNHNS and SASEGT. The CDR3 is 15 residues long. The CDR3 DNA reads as TGTGCCAGCAGTCCGGGACAGGGTGGTCAAGAGACCCAGTACTTC. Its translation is CASSPGQGGQETQYF.

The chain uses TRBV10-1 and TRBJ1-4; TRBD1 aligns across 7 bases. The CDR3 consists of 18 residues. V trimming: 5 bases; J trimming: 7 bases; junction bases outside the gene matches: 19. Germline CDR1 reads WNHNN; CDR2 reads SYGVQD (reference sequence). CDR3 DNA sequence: TGCGCCAGCAGTCCCGCCTGGGACAGAATCTTGAGGAGTGAAAAACTGTTTTTT. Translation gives CASSPAWDRILRSEKLFF.

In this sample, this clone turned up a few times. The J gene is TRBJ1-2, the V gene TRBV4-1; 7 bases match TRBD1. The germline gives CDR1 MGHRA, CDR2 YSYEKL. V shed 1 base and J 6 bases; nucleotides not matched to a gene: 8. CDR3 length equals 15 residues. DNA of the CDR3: TGCGCCAGCAGCCAAGCCGACAGGGACGCAGATGGCTACACCTTC. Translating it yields CASSQADRDADGYTF.

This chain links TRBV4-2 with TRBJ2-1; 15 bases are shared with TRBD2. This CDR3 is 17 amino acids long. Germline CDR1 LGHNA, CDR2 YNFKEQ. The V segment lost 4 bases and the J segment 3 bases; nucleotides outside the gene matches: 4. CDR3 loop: CASSPGLAGGNYNEQFF. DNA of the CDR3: TGTGCCAGCAGCCCCGGACTAGCGGGGGGGAACTACAATGAGCAGTTCTTC.

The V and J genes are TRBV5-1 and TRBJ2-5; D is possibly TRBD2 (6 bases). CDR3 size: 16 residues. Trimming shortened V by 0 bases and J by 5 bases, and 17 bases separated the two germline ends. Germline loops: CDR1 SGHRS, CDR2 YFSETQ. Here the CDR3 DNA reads TGCGCCAGCAGCTTGGCAAGCGGGCGGGGATGGGAGACCCAGTACTTC. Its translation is CASSLASGRGWETQYF.

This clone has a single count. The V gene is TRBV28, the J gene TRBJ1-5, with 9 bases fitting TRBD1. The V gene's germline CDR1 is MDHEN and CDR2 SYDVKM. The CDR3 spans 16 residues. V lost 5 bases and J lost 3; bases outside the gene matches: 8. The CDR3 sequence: CASSPGTGFINQPQHF. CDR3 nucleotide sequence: TGTGCCAGCAGTCCCGGGACAGGGTTCATCAATCAGCCCCAGCATTTT.

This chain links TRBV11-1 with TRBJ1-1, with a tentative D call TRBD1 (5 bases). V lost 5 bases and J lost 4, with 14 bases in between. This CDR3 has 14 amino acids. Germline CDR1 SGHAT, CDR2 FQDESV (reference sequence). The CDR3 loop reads CASSPGPGSTEAFF. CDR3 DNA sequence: TGTGCCAGCAGCCCAGGGCCAGGGAGCACTGAAGCTTTCTTT.

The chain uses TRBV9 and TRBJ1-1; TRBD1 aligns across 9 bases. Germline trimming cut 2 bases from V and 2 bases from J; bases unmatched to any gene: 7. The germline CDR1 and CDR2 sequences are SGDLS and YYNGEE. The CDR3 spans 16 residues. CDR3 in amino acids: CASSVTGGGGNTEAFF. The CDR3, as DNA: TGTGCCAGCAGCGTGACAGGGGGAGGGGGAAACACTGAAGCTTTCTTT.

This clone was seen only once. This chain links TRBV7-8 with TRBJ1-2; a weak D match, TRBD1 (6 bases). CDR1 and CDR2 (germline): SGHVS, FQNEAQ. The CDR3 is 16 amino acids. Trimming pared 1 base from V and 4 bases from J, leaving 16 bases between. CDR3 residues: CASSLEWTATIYGYTF. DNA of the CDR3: TGTGCCAGCAGCTTAGAATGGACAGCTACAATCTATGGCTACACCTTC. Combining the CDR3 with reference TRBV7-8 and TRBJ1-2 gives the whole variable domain GAGVSQSPRYKVAKRGQDVALRCDPISGHVSLFWYQQALGQGPEFLTYFQNEAQLDKSGLPSDRFFAERPEGSVSTLKIQRTQQEDSAVYLCASSLEWTATIYGYTFGSGTRLTVV.

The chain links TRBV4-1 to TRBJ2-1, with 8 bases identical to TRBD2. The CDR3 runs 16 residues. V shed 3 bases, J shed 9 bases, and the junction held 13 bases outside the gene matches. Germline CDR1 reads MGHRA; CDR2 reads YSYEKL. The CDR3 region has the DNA TGCGCCAGCAGCCAGTACGGGGGGGCCCTCACGGGTGAGCAGTTCTTC. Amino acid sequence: CASSQYGGALTGEQFF.

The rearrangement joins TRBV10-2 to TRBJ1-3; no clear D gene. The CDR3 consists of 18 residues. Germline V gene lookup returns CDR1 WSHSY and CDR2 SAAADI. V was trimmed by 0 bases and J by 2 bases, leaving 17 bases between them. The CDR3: CASSESRVDKATGNTIYF. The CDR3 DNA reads TGCGCCAGCAGTGAGTCTCGAGTAGACAAAGCCACTGGAAACACCATATATTTT.

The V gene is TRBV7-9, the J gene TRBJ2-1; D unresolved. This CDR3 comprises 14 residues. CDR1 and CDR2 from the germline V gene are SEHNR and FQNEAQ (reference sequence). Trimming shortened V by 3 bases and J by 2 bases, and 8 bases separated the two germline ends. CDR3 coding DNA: TGTGCCAGCAGCTTCCCGGGTACCTACAATGAGCAGTTCTTC. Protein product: CASSFPGTYNEQFF.

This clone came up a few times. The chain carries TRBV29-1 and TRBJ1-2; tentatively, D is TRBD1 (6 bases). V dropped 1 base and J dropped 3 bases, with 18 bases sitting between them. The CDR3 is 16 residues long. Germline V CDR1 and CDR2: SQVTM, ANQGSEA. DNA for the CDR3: TGCAGCGTTGAAGGGGGCCCAGGGGCGCGGGACTATGGCTACACCTTC. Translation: CSVEGGPGARDYGYTF.

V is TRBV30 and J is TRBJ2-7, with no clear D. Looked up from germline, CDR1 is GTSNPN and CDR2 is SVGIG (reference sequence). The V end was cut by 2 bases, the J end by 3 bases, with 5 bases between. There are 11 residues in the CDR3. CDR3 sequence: CAWSTYYEQYF. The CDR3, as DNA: TGTGCCTGGAGTACGTACTACGAGCAGTACTTC.

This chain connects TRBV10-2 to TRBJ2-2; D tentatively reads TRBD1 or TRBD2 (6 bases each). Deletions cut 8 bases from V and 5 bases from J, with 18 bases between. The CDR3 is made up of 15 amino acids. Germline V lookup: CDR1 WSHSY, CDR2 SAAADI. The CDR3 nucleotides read TGCGCCAGCCTCGACGGGGGCTGGTGGACCGGGGAGCTGTTTTTT. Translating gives CASLDGGWWTGELFF.

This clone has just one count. The CDR3 reads CASSPRDSSTYEQYF. CDR3 in DNA: TGCGCCAGCAGCCCCCGGGACAGCAGTACCTACGAGCAGTACTTC. The chain joins TRBV4-1 to TRBJ2-7, with 7 positions matching TRBD1. CDR1 is MGHRA, CDR2 YSYEKL, per germline. Trimming at V came to 4 bases and at J to 2 bases, leaving 8 bases not matched to a gene. CDR3 length: 15 residues.

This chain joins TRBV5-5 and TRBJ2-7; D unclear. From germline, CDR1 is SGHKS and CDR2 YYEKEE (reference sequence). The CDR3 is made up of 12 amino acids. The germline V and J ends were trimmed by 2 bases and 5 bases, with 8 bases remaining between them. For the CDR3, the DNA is TGTGCCAGCAGCTTTTCCGTGGACGAGCAGTACTTC. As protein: CASSFSVDEQYF.

The CDR3 protein is CASSWTSNSNQPQHF. The CDR3 coding sequence is TGTGCCAGCAGCTGGACAAGTAATAGCAATCAGCCCCAGCATTTT. This sequence joins TRBV7-2 and TRBJ1-5, with D tentatively TRBD1 (5 bases). CDR1 SGHTA and CDR2 FQGNSA come from the germline V gene. The V end lost 4 bases, the J end lost 0 bases, and 10 bases lay between the germline ends. This CDR3 spans 15 amino acids.